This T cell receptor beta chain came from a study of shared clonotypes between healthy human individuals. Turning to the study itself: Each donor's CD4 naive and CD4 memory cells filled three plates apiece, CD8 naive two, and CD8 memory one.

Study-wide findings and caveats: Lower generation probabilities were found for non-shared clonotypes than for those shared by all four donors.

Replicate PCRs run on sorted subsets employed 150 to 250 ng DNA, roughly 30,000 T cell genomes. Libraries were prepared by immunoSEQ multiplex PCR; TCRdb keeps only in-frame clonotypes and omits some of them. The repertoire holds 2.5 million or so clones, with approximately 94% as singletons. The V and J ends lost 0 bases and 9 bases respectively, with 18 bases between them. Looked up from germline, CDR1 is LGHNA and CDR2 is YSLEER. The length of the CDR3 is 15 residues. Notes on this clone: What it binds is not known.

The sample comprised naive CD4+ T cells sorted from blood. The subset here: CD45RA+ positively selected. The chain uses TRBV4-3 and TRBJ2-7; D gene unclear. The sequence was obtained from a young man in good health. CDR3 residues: CASSQEVFPYERQYF. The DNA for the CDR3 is TGCGCCAGCAGCCAAGAGGTTTTCCCCTACGAGAGGCAGTACTTC.